Given below is one TCR beta chain in context. This clonotype was seen many times. The antigen it recognizes is unknown. Base qualities are not recorded, but no much larger clone differs from it by a single base. The sample originates from a study of identical twins (dated by TCRdb to about 2016). With regard to the full study: The study deep-sequenced TCR alpha and beta repertoires from monozygotic twins, unrelated adults of various ages and cord blood to test whether fetal clonotypes persist. Replicate twin experiments were performed at different times using different library preparation protocols to rule out contamination. Overall study results and their limits: Out-of-frame TCR alpha sharing in monozygotic twins was systematically underestimated by recombination models, whereas sharing between unrelated individuals was in agreement with the recombination models. Out-of-frame TCR alpha sequences shared between twins showed an excess of low generation-probability sequences compared with coincidental sharing between unrelated individuals. Zero-insertion analyses could be partly confounded by invariant T cells such as MAIT and iNKT, although diverse VJ usage argued against such confounding for most clonotypes. Fewer insertions were carried by abundant cord blood beta clonotypes, a similar but weaker trend appeared in young adult naive repertoires, and no such trend appeared in memory repertoires. Excess twin sharing in beta out-of-frame sequences was weaker because fewer shared sequences lowered the signal-to-noise ratio. Because the same donors could not be followed over many years, conclusions were based on cross-sectional statistical analysis.

The trim is 7 bases for V and 7 bases for J, with a gap of 7 bases between the germline ends. Spanning cysteine to phenylalanine, the CDR3 consists of 11 amino acids. Only the CDR3 DNA is retained, 33 bases long and in frame from the first base. Every donor in the study was a healthy Caucasian. Three pairs of female monozygotic twins, all aged roughly 18 to 29 years, made up the twin cohort. Positive isolation kits from Invitrogen were used to isolate CD4+ and CD8+ T cell populations. Library preparation employed 5' RACE. The instrument given in TCRdb is Illumina HiSeq 2000. A universal primer binding site was introduced by template switching, and a unique molecular identifier was present in the final cDNA, enabling accurate counting of TCR cDNA molecules. Specific primers in the conserved constant-segment region were used to synthesize first-strand cDNA for TCR alpha and beta chains. To control for contamination, each cDNA library was double barcoded with a SMART-Mk sample barcode plus Illumina barcodes. TruSeq adapter sequences and Illumina sample barcodes were added in two successive PCR steps. The TCR alpha and beta cDNA libraries were sequenced on the Illumina HiSeq platform using custom primers. The paper's data handling went like this. MiGEC processed the raw reads to extract unique molecular identifiers, while MiXCR was used to determine the CDR3 positions. For each individual, recombination models were inferred using an EM algorithm with the repgenHMM and IGoR tools. Shared clonotype analysis was performed with the tcR package in R, normalizing sharing by the product of cloneset sizes. Out-of-frame nonproductive sequences were analyzed to study raw recombination free of thymic and clonal selection effects. TCRdb applied fastp at Q25 and MiXCR to the public reads, then kept only in-frame beta chains. Merged by CDR3 protein, the rows form single entries marked with the most common genes and DNA. None of the V and J calls come from the authors' own analysis; TCRdb made them. The sample contains over 200,000 distinct CDR3 sequences, 6.5% to 8% of them found a single time. Together, the top ten hold roughly 15% of the sample.

In addition, the sample was reused for a study of T cells expressing NK-cell markers. That second report states: Three sorted T-cell subsets (CD3+CD56+NKG2C+, CD3+CD56+NKG2C- and CD3+CD56-NKG2C+) from roughly 8 donors had their TCR beta-chain repertoires profiled. Seven of the eight sequenced donors were HCMV-seropositive and one was HCMV-seronegative. To restrict sorting to alphabetaTCR-expressing T cells, an anti-gammadeltaTCR antibody was added in several experiments. In 6 or 7 donors, the dominant CD3+CD56+NKG2C+ clonotypes ranked among the top 10 CD8+ clonotypes, making up about 1.0-7.0% of CD8+ T cells. Those dominant clonotypes were again the most abundant among CD3+CD56-NKG2C+ cells in a handful of donors, at roughly 25-65%. Whether the expanded NKG2C-expressing T cell clones were specific for HCMV antigens remained unclear. All eight donors whose samples were sequenced were randomly selected healthy volunteers, three of them men and five women. A commercial ELISA kit detecting HCMV-specific IgG in serum was used to determine HCMV serostatus. Reads were demultiplexed and grouped by UMI with MIGEC, and clonotypes were assembled and quantified with MiTCR. Only TCR cDNA sequences supported by at least two reads were kept to exclude erroneous sequences. The tcR package was used for downstream repertoire analysis, and clonotypes were matched across fractions by CDR3 nucleotide sequence plus V segment. VDJmatch was used to annotate antigen specificity against VDJdb, with one amino acid substitution in CDR3 allowed.

Material: CD8+ T cells sorted from blood. Rearrangement joined TRBV12-3 or TRBV12-4 to TRBJ2-2; no D gene call is confident. The receptor comes from a woman between 18 and 30 years old in good health. The DNA sequence reads TGTGCCAGCACAGTTGGCGGGGAGCTGTTTTTT. Translated, this is CASTVGGELFF.